The entry below describes one TCR beta chain. Its antigen is still unknown. Sequencing used immunoSEQ multiplex PCR; TCRdb keeps in-frame clones, though not all of them. The sample has some 170,000 clones, nearly 90% seen once. Germline V gene sequence: CDR1 SGHTA, CDR2 FQGTGA. Trimming removed 2 bases from V and 4 bases from J; junction bases left unmatched: 7. The CDR3 contains 15 residues. The data originate from a study of cytomegalovirus exposure and HLA in healthy donors. Study conclusions and caveats: The tendency of first-cohort TCR clusters to co-occur in the roughly 130 validation repertoires emerged from a later analysis. The investigators catalogued some 160 TCR beta chains as cytomegalovirus-associated.

Separation from the approximately 690-subject first cohort characterized the 120-subject validation cohort, to which the donors belonged. The chain recombines TRBV7-3 with TRBJ1-1; 7 positions match TRBD1. Sequenced sample: PBMCs. This sequence originates from a man younger than 35 in good health and CMV-seropositive. Written as DNA, the CDR3 is TGTGCCAGCAGCTTAGGGTCGAACAGGGGCACTGAAGCTTTCTTT. Amino acids: CASSLGSNRGTEAFF.